This T cell receptor beta chain was recorded in a study of blood T cell repertoires in COVID-19. Study-level background: COVID-19 samples from acute and convalescent phases originated in the United States, Italy and Spain. T cells, B-cell-depleted T cells, or PBMCs supplied cDNA or gDNA.

Original handling: For nucleated cells, counts were estimated from reference gene primer amplification. Sequencing was performed with immunoSEQ multiplex PCR; in TCRdb, only in-frame clones are kept and a portion is missing. V and J calls and clone size are as listed in that table; D and trimming were resolved from the DNA. The sample contains around 200,000 clones, 70% to 90% of which appear only once. Seattle researchers signed up patients amid active infection and tracked them longitudinally. Sequences were obtained from peripheral blood. This receptor was identified in an older woman with COVID-19, enrolled during active disease.

The DNA for the CDR3 is TGTGCCAGCAGCCAAGCAGGGGCCTCCTACGAGCAGTACTTC. The encoded protein is CASSQAGASYEQYF. The chain employs TRBV14 and TRBJ2-7; TRBD1 might be the D (6 bases). Trimming took off 1 base at V and 0 bases at J, with 7 bases between the two ends. CDR3 length: 14 residues. The germline gives CDR1 SGHDN, CDR2 FVKESK. The whole variable domain, filled in from reference TRBV14 and TRBJ2-7, reads EAGVTQFPSHSVIEKGQTVTLRCDPISGHDNLYWYRRVMGKEIKFLLHFVKESKQDESGMPNNRFLAERTGGTYSTLKVQPAELEDSGVYFCASSQAGASYEQYFGPGTRLTVT.